What follows is one T cell receptor (beta chain) and its context. Its specificity is not known. The germline CDR1 and CDR2 sequences are SGHAT and FQNNGV. The CDR3 covers 12 residues. Between the trimmed V and J ends, which lost 5 bases and 1 base, there was a span of 2 bases. Sequencing used immunoSEQ multiplex PCR; TCRdb keeps in-frame clones, though not all of them. The profile shows 7,300 or so clones, around 84% of them singletons. These data belong to a study of T cell repertoires in ileal Crohn's disease. Study overall: At surgery, 35% to 40% of patients smoked, with median disease duration roughly 7.2 years. Postoperative therapy was given to about half: 11 thiopurines, 15 to 20 anti-TNF agents. Study conclusions and caveats: Active smokers at surgery had more clonal expansions than non-smokers. Mucosal expansions were suggested to be mainly CD8 T cells.

The rearrangement uses TRBV11-2 and TRBJ2-2; no definite D call. Sequenced sample: ileal tissue. This clonotype was obtained from an adult with Crohn's disease. CDR3 region: CASSRNTGELFF. The CDR3 DNA reads as TGTGCCAGCAGCCGGAACACCGGGGAGCTGTTTTTT.